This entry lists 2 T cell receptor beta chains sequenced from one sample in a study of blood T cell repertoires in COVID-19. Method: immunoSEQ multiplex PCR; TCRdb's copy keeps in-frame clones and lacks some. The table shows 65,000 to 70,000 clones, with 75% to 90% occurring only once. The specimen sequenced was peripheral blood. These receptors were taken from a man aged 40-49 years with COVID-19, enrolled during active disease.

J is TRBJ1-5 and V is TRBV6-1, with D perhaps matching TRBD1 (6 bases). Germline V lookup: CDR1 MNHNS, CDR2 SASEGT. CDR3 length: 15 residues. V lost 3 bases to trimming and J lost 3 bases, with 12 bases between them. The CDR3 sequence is CASSDWGHLNQPQHF. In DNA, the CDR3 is TGTGCCAGCAGTGATTGGGGGCACCTCAATCAGCCCCAGCATTTT.

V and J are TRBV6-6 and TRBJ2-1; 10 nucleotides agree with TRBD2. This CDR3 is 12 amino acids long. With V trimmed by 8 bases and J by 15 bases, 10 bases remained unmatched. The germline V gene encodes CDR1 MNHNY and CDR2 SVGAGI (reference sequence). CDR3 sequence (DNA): TGTGCCAGCTTAGAAGCGGGGGGGCGGTGGTTCTTC. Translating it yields CASLEAGGRWFF.